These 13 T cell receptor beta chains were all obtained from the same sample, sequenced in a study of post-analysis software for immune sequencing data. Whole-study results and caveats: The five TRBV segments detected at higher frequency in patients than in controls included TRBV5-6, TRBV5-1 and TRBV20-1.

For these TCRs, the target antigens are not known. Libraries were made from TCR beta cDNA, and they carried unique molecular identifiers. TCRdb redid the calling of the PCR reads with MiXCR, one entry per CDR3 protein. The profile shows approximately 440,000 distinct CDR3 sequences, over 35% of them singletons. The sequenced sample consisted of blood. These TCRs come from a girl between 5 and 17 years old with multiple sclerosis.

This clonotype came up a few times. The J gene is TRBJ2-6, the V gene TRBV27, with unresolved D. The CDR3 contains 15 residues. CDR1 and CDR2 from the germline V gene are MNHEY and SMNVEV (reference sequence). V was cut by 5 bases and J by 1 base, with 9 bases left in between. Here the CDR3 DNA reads TGTGCCAGCAGTAGCGCCGCATCTGGGGCCAACGTCCTGACTTTC. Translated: CASSSAASGANVLTF.

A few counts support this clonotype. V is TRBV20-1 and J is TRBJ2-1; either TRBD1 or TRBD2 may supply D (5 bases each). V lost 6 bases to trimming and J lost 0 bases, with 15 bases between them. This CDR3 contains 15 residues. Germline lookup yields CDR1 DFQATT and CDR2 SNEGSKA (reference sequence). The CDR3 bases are TGCAGTGCGCAGTGGGGGATAGGCTCCTACAATGAGCAGTTCTTC. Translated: CSAQWGIGSYNEQFF.

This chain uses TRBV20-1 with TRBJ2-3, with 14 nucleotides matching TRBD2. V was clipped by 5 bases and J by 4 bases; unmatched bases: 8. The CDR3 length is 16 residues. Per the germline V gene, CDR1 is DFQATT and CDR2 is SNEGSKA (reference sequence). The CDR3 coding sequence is TGCAGTGCTCCGAGGACGACTAGCGGGAGGGCAGATACGCAGTATTTT. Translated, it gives CSAPRTTSGRADTQYF.

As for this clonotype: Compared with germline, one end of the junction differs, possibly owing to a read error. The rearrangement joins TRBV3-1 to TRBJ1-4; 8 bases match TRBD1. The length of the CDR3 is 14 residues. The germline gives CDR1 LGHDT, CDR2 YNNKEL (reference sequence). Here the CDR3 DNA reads TGTGCCAGCAGCCAAATGACAGGGGTTGAAAAACCGTTTTTT. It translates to CASSQMTGVEKPFF.

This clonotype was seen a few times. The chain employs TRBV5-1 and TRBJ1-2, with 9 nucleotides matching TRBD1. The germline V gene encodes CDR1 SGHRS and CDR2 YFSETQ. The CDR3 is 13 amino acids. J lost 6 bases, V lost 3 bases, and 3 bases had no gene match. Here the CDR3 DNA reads TGCGCCAGCAGCTCCCGGACAGGGGATGGCTACACCTTC. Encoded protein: CASSSRTGDGYTF.

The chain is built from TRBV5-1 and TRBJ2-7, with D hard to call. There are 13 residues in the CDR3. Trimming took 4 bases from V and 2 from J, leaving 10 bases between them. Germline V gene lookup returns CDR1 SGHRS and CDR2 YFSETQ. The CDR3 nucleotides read TGCGCCAGCAGCCCCGGGCCACCCTACGAGCAGTACTTC. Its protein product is CASSPGPPYEQYF. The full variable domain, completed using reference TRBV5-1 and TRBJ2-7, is KAGVTQTPRYLIKTRGQQVTLSCSPISGHRSVSWYQQTPGQGLQFLFEYFSETQRNKGNFPGRFSGRQFSNSRSEMNVSTLELGDSALYLCASSPGPPYEQYFGPGTRLTVT.

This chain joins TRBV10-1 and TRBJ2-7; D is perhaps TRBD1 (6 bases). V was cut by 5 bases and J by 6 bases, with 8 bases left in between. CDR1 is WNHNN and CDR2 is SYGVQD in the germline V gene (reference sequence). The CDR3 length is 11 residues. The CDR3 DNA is TGCGCCAGCAGTTCAGGGGTCGAGCAGTACTTC. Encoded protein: CASSSGVEQYF.

CDR3 in DNA: TGTGCCAGCAGCTTCCCCGATGGCTACACCTTC. Translation: CASSFPDGYTF. J is TRBJ1-2 and V is TRBV5-5, with unresolved D. Trimming took 2 bases from V and 6 from J, leaving 5 bases between them. The length of the CDR3 is 11 residues. Germline V CDR1 and CDR2: SGHKS, YYEKEE (reference sequence).

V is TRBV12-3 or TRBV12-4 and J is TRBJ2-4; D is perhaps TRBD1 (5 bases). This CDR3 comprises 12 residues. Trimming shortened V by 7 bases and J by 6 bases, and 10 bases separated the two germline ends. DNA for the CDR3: TGTGCCAGCAAGGACACGGTAAACATTCAGTACTTC. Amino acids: CASKDTVNIQYF.

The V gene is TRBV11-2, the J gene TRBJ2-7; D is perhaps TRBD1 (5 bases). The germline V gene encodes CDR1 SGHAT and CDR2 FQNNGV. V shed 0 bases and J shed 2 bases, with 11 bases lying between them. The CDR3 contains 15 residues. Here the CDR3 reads CASSLEFQGTYEQYF. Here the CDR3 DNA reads TGTGCCAGCAGCTTAGAGTTCCAGGGAACCTACGAGCAGTACTTC.

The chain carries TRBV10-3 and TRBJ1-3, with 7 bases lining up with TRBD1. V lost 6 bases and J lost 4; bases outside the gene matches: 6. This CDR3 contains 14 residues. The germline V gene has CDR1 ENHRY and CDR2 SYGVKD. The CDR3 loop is CAISMTGTGNTIYF. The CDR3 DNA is TGTGCCATCAGCATGACAGGGACAGGAAACACCATATATTTT.

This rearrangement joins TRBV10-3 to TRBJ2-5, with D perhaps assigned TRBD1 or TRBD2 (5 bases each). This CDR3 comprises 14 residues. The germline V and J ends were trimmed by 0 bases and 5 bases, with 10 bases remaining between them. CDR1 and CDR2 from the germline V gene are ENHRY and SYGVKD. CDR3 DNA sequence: TGTGCCATCAGTGAGTCCGGGGCCGGGGAGACCCAGTACTTC. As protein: CAISESGAGETQYF.

The DNA for the CDR3 is TGTGCCACCCAACCGGGACAGGGGTCCTACGAGCAGTACTTC. Its protein is CATQPGQGSYEQYF. The chain links TRBV6-5 to TRBJ2-7; TRBD1 agrees at 10 bases. CDR1 is MNHEY, CDR2 SVGAGI, per germline. CDR3 length: 14 amino acids. With 10 bases clipped from V and 1 base from J, the junction kept 7 bases outside the gene matches.